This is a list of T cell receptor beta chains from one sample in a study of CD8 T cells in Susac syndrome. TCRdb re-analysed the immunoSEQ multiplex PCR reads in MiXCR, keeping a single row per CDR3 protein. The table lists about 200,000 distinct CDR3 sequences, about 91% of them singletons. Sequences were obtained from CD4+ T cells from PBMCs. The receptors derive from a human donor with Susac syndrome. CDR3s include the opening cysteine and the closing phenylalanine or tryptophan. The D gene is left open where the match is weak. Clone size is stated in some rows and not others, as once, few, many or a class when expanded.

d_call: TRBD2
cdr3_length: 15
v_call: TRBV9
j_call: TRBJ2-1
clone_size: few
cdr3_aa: CASSATSGVYNEQFF
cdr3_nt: TGTGCCAGCAGCGCAACTAGCGGGGTCTACAATGAGCAGTTCTTC

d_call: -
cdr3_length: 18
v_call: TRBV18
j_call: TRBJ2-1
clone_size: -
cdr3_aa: CASSPLFQVQGSYNEQFF
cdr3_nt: TGTGCCAGCTCACCACTTTTCCAGGTACAGGGCTCCTACAATGAGCAGTTCTTC

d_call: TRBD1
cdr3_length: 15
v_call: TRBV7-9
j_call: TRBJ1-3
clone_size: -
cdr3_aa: CASSRTGTGIDTIYF
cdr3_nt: TGTGCCAGCAGCCGAACCGGGACAGGGATTGACACCATATATTTT

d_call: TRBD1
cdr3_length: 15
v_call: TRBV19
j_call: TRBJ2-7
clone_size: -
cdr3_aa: CASSARGTGVSEQYF
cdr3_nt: TGTGCCAGTAGTGCCAGGGGGACAGGGGTCAGCGAGCAGTACTTC

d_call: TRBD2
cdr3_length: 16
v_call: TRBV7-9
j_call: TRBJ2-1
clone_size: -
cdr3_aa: CASSLAGGGAHNEQFF
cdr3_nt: TGTGCCAGCAGCTTAGCTGGCGGGGGGGCCCACAATGAGCAGTTCTTC

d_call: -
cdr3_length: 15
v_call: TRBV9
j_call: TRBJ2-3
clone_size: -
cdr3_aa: CASSVVAGGTDTQYF
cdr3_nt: TGTGCCAGCAGCGTAGTAGCCGGGGGCACAGATACGCAGTATTTT

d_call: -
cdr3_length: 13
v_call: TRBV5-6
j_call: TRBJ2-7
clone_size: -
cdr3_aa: CASSFGNTYEQYF
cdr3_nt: TGTGCCAGCAGCTTCGGGAATACCTACGAGCAGTACTTC

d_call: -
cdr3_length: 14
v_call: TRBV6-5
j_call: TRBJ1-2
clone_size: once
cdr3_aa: CASRSRSGNYGYTF
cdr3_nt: TGTGCCAGCAGGAGCAGGAGTGGCAACTATGGCTACACCTTC

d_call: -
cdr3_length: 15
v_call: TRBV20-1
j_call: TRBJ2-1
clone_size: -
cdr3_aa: CSARGPSDSYNEQFF
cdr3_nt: TGCAGTGCTAGGGGTCCTAGTGACTCCTACAATGAGCAGTTCTTC

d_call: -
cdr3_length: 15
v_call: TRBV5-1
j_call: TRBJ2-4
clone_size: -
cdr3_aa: CASRPMGGAQNIQYF
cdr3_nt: TGCGCCAGCAGACCCATGGGGGGCGCCCAAAACATTCAGTACTTC

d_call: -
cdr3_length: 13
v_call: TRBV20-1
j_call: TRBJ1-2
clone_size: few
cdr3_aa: CSARDSVNYGYTF
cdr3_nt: TGCAGTGCTAGAGATTCAGTTAACTATGGCTACACCTTC

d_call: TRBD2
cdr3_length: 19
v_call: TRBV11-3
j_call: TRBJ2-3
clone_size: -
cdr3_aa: CASSSGVRSGLASTDTQYF
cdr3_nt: TGTGCCAGCAGCTCAGGGGTACGATCGGGACTAGCTTCCACAGATACGCAGTATTTT

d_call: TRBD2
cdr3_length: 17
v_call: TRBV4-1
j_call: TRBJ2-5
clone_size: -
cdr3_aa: CASSQGPSGGPQETQYF
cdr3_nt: TGCGCCAGCAGCCAAGGACCTAGCGGGGGCCCTCAAGAGACCCAGTACTTC

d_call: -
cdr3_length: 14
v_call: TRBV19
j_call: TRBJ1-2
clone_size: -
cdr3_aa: CASRKPGESYGYTF
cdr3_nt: TGTGCCAGTAGGAAACCAGGGGAGAGCTATGGCTACACCTTC

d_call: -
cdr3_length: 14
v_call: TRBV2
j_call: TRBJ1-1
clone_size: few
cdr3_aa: CASSLGRLNTEAFF
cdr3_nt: TGTGCCAGCAGTCTTGGACGGTTGAACACTGAAGCTTTCTTT

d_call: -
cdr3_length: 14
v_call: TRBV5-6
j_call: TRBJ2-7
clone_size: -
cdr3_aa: CASSLAVPGYEQYF
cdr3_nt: TGTGCCAGCAGCTTGGCGGTCCCCGGCTACGAGCAGTACTTC

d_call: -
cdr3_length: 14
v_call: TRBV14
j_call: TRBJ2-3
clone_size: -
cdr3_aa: CASRRQGSRDTQYF
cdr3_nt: TGTGCCAGCAGACGCCAGGGTTCCAGAGATACGCAGTATTTT

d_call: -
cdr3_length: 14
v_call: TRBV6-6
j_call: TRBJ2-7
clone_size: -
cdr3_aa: CASSYGGPTYEQYF
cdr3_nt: TGTGCCAGCAGTTACGGAGGACCAACTTACGAGCAGTACTTC

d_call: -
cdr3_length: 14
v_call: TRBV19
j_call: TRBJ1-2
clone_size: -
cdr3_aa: CASSIGQVPYGYTF
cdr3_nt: TGTGCCAGTAGTATAGGACAGGTTCCCTATGGCTACACCTTC

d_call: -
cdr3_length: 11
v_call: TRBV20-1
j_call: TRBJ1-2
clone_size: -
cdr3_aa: CSAREGWGYTF
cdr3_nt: TGCAGTGCTAGAGAGGGATGGGGCTACACCTTC

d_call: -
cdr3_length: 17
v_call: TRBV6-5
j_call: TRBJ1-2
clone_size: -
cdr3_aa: CASSLLSAGREKNGYTF
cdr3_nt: TGTGCCAGCAGTCTACTTAGCGCCGGGAGAGAAAAAAATGGCTACACCTTC

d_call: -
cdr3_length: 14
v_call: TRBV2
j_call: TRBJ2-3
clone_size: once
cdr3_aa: CASSSSTGTDTQYF
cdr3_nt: TGTGCCAGCAGCAGCTCTACGGGCACAGATACGCAGTATTTT

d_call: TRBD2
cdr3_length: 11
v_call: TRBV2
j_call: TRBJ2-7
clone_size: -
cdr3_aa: CASSVAGGQYF
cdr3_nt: TGTGCCAGCAGCGTAGCGGGGGGGCAGTACTTC

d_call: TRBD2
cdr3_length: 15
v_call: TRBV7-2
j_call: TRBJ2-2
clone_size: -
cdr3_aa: CARRSDKSGNGELFF
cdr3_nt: TGTGCCAGAAGATCCGACAAGAGCGGGAACGGGGAGCTGTTTTTT

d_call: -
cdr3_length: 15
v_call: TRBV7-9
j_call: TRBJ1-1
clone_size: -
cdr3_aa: CASSLKAGEHTEAFF
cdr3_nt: TGTGCCAGCAGCTTAAAAGCAGGGGAGCACACTGAAGCTTTCTTT

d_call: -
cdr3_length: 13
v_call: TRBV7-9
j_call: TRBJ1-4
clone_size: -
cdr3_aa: CASGTALNEKLFF
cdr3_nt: TGTGCCAGCGGGACGGCCCTTAATGAAAAACTGTTTTTT

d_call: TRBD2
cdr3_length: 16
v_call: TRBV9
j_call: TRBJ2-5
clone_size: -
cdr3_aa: CASSVHGTSVEETQYF
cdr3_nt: TGTGCCAGCAGCGTTCATGGGACTAGCGTTGAAGAGACCCAGTACTTC

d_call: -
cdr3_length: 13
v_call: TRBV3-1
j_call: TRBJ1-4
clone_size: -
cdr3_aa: CASSPSLDEKLFF
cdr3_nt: TGTGCCAGCAGCCCGTCCTTGGATGAAAAACTGTTTTTT

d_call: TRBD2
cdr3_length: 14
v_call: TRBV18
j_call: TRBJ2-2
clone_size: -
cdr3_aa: CASSSTSGTGELFF
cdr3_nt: TGTGCCAGCTCATCGACTAGCGGGACTGGGGAGCTGTTTTTT

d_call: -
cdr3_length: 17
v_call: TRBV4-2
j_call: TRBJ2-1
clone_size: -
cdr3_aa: CASSQVHRQETYNEQFF
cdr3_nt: TGTGCCAGCAGCCAAGTACATCGACAGGAAACCTACAATGAGCAGTTCTTC

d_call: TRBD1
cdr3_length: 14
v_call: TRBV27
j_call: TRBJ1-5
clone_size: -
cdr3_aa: CASGIGQGQEPQHF
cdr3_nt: TGTGCCAGCGGCATAGGACAGGGACAAGAGCCCCAGCATTTT

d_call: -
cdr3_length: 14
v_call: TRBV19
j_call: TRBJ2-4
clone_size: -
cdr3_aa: CASSTGRSKNIQYF
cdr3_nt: TGTGCCAGTAGTACGGGACGATCCAAAAACATTCAGTACTTC

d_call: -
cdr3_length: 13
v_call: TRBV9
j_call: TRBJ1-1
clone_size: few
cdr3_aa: CASSGTGDTEAFF
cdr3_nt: TGTGCCAGCAGCGGAACCGGAGACACTGAAGCTTTCTTT

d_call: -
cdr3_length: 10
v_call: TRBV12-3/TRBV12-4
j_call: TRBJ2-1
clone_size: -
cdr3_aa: CASSLGEQFF
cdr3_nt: TGTGCCAGCAGTTTAGGTGAGCAGTTCTTC

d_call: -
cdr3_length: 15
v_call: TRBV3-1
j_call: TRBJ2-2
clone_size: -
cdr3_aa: CASSQRTVNTGELFF
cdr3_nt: TGTGCCAGCAGCCAACGGACAGTGAACACCGGGGAGCTGTTTTTT

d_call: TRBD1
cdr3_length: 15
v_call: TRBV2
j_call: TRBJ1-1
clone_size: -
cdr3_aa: CASSVQGGANTEAFF
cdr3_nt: TGTGCCAGCAGTGTGCAGGGGGGGGCGAACACTGAAGCTTTCTTT

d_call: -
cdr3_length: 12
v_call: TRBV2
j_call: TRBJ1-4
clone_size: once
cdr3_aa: CASRERDEKLFF
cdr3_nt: TGTGCCAGCAGGGAGAGGGATGAAAAACTGTTTTTT

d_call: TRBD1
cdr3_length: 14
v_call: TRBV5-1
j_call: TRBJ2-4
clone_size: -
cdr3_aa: CASSPGQTKNIQYF
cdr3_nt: TGCGCCAGCAGCCCGGGACAGACGAAAAACATTCAGTACTTC

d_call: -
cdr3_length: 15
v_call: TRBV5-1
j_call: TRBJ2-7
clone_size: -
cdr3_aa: CASSPAGTETTEQYF
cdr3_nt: TGCGCCAGCAGCCCTGCCGGGACTGAAACAACCGAGCAGTACTTC

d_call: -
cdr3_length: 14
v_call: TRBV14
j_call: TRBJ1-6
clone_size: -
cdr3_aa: CASSQETRISPLHF
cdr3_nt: TGTGCCAGCAGCCAAGAAACCAGAATTTCACCCCTCCACTTT

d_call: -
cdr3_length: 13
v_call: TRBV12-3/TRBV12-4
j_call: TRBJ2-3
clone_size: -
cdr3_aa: CASSLMSEDTQYF
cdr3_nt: TGTGCCAGCAGTTTAATGAGTGAAGATACGCAGTATTTT

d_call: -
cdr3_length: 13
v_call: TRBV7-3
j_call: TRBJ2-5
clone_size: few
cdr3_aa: CASSHGLTETQYF
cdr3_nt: TGTGCCAGCAGCCACGGACTGACAGAGACCCAGTACTTC

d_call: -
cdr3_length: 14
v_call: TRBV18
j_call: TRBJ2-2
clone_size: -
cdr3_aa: CASSPGLNTGELFF
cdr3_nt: TGTGCCAGCTCACCGGGACTGAACACCGGGGAGCTGTTTTTT

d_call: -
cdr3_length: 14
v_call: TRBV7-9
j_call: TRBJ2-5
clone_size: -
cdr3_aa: CASSLSPRIETQYF
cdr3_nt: TGTGCCAGCAGCTTAAGTCCTAGAATAGAGACCCAGTACTTC

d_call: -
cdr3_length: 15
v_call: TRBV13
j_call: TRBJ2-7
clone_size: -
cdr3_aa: CASSLGTGATYEQYF
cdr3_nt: TGTGCCAGCAGCTTAGGGACAGGAGCGACCTACGAGCAGTACTTC

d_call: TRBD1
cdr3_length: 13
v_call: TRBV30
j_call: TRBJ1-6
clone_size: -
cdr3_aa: CAWGTGENSPLHF
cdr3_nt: TGTGCCTGGGGGACAGGGGAGAATTCACCCCTCCACTTT

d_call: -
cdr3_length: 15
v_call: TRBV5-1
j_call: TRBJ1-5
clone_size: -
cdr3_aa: CASSADSGGNQPQHF
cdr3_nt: TGCGCCAGCAGCGCTGATTCAGGAGGCAATCAGCCCCAGCATTTT

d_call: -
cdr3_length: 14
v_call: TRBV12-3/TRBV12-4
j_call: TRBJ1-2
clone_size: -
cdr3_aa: CASSLPPAGYGYTF
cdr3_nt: TGTGCCAGCAGTTTACCGCCTGCAGGCTATGGCTACACCTTC

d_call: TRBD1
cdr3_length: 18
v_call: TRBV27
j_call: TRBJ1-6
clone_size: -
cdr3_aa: CASIPKPPGQHYNSPLHF
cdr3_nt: TGTGCCAGCATACCCAAGCCCCCGGGACAGCACTATAATTCACCCCTCCACTTT

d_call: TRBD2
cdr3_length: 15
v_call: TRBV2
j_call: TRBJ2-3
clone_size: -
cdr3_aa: CASSGPGLVTDTQYF
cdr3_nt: TGTGCCAGCAGTGGGCCGGGACTAGTGACAGATACGCAGTATTTT

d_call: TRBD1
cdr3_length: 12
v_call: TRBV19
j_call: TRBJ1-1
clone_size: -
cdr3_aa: CASKQGYTEAFF
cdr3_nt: TGTGCCAGTAAACAGGGGTACACTGAAGCTTTCTTT

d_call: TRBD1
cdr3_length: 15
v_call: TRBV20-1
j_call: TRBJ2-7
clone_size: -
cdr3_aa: CSARDRDRATYEQYF
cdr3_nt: TGCAGTGCTAGAGACCGGGACAGGGCAACCTACGAGCAGTACTTC

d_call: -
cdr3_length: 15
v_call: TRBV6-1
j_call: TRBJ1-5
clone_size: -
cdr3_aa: CASSGGSLSNQPQHF
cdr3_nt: TGTGCCAGCAGTGGCGGGAGCCTTAGCAATCAGCCCCAGCATTTT

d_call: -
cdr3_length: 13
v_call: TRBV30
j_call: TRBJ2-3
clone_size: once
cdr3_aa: CAWSVLSTDTQYF
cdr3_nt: TGTGCCTGGAGTGTACTAAGCACAGATACGCAGTATTTT

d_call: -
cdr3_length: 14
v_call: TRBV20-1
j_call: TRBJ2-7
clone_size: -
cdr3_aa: CSARDLILVDEQYF
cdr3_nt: TGCAGTGCCAGAGACCTGATACTCGTGGACGAGCAGTACTTC

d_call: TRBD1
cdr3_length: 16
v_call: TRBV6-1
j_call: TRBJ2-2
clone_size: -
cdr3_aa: CASSSGTAANTGELFF
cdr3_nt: TGTGCCAGCAGCTCCGGGACAGCCGCGAACACCGGGGAGCTGTTTTTT

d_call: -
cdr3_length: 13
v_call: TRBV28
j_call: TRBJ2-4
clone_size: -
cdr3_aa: CASSLSRGNIQYF
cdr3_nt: TGTGCCAGCAGTTTAAGCCGCGGGAACATTCAGTACTTC

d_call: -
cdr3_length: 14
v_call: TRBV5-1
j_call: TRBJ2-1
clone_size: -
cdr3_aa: CASSWEDRLNEQFF
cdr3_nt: TGCGCCAGCAGCTGGGAGGACAGACTCAATGAGCAGTTCTTC

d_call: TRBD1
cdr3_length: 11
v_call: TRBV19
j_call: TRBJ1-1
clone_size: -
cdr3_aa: CASSVRDRTFF
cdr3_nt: TGTGCCAGTAGTGTCCGGGACAGAACTTTCTTT